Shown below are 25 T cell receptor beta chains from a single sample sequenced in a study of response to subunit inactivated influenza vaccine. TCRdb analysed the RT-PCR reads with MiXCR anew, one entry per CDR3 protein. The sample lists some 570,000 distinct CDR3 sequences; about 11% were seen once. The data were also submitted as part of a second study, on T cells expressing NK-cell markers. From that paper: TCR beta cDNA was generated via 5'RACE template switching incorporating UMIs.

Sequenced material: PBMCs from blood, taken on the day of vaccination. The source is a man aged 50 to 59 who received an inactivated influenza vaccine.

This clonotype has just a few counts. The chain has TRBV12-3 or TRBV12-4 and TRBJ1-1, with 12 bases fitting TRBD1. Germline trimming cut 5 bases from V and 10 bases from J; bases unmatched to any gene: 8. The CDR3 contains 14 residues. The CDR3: CASSPGQGASGAFF. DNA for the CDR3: TGTGCCAGCAGTCCGGGACAGGGGGCTTCTGGAGCTTTCTTT.

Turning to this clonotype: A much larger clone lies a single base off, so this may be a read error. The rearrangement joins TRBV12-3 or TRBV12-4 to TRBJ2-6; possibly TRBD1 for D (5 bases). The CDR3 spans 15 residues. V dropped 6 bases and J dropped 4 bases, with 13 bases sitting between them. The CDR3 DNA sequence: TGTGCCAGCAGCCCAGACAGTCCCGGGGCCAACGTCCTGACTTTC. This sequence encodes CASSPDSPGANVLTF.

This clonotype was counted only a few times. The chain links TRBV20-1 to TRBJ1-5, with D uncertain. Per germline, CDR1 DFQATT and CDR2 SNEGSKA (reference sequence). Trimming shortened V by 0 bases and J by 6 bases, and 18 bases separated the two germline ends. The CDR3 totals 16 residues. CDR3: CSARDNAWTTLQPQHF. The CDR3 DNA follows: TGCAGTGCTAGAGATAATGCCTGGACCACACTTCAGCCCCAGCATTTT.

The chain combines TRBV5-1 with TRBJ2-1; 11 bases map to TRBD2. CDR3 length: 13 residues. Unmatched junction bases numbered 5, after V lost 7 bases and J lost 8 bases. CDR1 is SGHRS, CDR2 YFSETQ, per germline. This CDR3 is CASRLAGGYEQFF. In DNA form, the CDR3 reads TGCGCCAGCCGTCTAGCGGGAGGCTATGAGCAGTTCTTC.

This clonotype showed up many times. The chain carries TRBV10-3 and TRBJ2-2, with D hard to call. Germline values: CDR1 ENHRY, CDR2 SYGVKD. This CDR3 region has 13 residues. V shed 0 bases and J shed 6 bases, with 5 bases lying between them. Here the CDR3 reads CAISESIPGELFF. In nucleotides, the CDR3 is TGTGCCATCAGTGAGTCGATCCCCGGGGAGCTGTTTTTT.

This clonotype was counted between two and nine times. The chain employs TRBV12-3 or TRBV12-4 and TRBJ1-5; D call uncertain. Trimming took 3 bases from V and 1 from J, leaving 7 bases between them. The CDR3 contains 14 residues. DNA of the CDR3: TGTGCCAGCAGTTTCCAAGACAGCAATCAGCCCCAGCATTTT. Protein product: CASSFQDSNQPQHF.

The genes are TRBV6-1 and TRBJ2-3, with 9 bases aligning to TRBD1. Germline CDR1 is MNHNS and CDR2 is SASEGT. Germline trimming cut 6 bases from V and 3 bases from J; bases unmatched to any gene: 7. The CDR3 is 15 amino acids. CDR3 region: CASSLLGQGTDTQYF. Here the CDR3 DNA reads TGTGCCAGCAGCCTCCTGGGACAGGGTACAGATACGCAGTATTTT.

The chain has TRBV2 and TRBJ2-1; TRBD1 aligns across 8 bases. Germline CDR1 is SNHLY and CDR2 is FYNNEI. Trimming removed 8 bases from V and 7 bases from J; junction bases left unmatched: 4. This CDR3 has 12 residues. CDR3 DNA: TGTGCCAGCGGTCAGGGGGCGAATGAGCAGTTCTTC. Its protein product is CASGQGANEQFF.

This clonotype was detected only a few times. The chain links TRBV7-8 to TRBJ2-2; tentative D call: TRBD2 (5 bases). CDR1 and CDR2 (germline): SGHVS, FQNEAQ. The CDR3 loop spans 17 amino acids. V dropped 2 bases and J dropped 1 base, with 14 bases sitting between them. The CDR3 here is CASSLYTQGGNTGELFF. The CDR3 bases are TGTGCCAGCAGCTTATATACCCAAGGAGGGAACACCGGGGAGCTGTTTTTT.

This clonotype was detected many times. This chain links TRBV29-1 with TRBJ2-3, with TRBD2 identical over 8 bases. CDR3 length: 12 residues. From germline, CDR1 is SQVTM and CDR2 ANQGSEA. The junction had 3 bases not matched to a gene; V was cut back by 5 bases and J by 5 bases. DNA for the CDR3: TGCAGCGTTTCGGGACTAGTAGATACGCAGTATTTT. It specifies CSVSGLVDTQYF.

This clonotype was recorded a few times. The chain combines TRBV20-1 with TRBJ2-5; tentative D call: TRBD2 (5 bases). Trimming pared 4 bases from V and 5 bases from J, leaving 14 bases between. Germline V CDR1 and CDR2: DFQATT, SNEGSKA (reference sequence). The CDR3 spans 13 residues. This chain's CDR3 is CSAIRGHRETQYF. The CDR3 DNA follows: TGCAGTGCTATAAGAGGGCATCGGGAGACCCAGTACTTC.

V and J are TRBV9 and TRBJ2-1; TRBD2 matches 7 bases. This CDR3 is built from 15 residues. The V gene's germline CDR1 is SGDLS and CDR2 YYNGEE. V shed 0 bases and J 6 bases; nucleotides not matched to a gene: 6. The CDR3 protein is CASSVDPSGGNEQFF. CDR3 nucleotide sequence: TGTGCCAGCAGCGTAGACCCTAGCGGTGGCAATGAGCAGTTCTTC.

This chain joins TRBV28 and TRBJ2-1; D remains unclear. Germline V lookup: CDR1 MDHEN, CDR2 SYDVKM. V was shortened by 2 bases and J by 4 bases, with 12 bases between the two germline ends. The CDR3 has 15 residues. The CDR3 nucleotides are TGTGCCAGCAGTTTAAGTGGGTCAGGATACAATGAGCAGTTCTTC. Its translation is CASSLSGSGYNEQFF.

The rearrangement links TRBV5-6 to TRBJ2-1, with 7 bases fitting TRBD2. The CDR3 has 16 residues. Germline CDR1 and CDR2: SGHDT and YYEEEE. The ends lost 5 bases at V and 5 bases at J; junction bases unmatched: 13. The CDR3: CASSLLRDYLNNEQFF. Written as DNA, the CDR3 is TGTGCCAGCAGTCTTCTCCGGGACTACCTCAACAATGAGCAGTTCTTC.

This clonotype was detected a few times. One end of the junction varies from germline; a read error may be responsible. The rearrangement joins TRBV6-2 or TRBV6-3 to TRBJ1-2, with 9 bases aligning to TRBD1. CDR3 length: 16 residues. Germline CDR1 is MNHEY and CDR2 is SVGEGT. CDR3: CASSYSRDRVKDGYTF. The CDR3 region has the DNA TGTGCCAGCAGCTACTCCCGGGACAGGGTTAAAGATGGCTACACCTTC.

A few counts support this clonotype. The CDR3 sequence: CASSLRGRGVSYEQYF. DNA of the CDR3: TGTGCCAGCAGCCTGAGGGGGCGGGGGGTCTCCTACGAGCAGTACTTC. V and J are TRBV4-2 and TRBJ2-7; a possible D gene is TRBD2 (8 bases). This CDR3 region has 16 residues. The V end was cut by 4 bases, the J end by 0 bases, with 16 bases between. Germline V lookup: CDR1 LGHNA, CDR2 YNFKEQ.

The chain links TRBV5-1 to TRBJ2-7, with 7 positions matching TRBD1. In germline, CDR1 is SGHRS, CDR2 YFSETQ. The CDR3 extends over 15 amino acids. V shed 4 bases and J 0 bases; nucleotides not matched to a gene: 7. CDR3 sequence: CASSTGQRNSYEQYF. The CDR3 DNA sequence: TGCGCCAGCAGCACGGGACAGCGGAACTCCTACGAGCAGTACTTC.

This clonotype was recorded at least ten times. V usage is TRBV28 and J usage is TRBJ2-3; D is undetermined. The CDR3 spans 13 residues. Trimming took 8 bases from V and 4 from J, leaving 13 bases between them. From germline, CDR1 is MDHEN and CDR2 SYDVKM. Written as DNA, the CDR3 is TGTGCCAGCCGCGCTCAGAGCCCAGATACGCAGTATTTT. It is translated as CASRAQSPDTQYF.

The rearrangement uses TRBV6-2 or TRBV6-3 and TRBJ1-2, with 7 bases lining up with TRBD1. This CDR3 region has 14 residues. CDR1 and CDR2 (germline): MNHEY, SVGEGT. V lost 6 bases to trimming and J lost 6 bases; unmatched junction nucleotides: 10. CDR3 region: CASRRDSLFDGYTF. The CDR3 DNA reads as TGTGCCAGCAGGCGGGACAGCCTCTTCGATGGCTACACCTTC.

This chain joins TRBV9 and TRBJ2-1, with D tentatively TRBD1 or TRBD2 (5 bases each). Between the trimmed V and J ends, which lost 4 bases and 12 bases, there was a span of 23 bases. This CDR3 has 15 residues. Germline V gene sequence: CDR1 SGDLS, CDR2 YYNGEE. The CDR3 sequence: CASSPHLGDLSGQFF. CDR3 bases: TGTGCCAGCAGCCCCCACTTAGGGGACCTCTCGGGGCAGTTCTTC.

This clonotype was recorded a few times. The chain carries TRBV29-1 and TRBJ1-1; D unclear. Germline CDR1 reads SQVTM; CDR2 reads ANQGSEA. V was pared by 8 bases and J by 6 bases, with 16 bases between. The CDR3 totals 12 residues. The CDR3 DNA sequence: TGCAGCTCTTTAGTCGGGGTAGCTGAAGCTTTCTTT. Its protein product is CSSLVGVAEAFF.

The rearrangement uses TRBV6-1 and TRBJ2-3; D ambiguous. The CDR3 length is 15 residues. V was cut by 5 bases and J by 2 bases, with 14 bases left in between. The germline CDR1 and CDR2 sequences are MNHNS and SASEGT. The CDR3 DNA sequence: TGTGCCAGCAGTACAACCCGGATAGTCACAGATACGCAGTATTTT. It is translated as CASSTTRIVTDTQYF.

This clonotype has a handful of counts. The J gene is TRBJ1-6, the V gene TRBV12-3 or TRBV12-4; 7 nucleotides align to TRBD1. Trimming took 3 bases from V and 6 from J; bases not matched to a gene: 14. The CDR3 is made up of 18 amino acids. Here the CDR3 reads CASSFNSQGVVGNSPLHF. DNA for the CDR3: TGTGCCAGCAGTTTTAATTCTCAGGGGGTTGTTGGTAATTCACCCCTCCACTTT.

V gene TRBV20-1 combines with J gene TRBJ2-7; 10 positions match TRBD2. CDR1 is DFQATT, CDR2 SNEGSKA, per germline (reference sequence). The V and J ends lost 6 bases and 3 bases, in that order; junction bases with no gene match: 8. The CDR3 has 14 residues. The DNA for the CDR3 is TGCAGTGCCTGCCCTAGCGGGAGTGGCTACGAGCAGTACTTC. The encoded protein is CSACPSGSGYEQYF.

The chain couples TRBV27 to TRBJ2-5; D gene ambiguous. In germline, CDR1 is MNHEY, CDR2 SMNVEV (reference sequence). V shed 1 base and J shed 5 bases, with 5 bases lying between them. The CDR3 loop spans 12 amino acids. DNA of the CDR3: TGTGCCAGCAGTTTATTCCTCGAGACCCAGTACTTC. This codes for CASSLFLETQYF.